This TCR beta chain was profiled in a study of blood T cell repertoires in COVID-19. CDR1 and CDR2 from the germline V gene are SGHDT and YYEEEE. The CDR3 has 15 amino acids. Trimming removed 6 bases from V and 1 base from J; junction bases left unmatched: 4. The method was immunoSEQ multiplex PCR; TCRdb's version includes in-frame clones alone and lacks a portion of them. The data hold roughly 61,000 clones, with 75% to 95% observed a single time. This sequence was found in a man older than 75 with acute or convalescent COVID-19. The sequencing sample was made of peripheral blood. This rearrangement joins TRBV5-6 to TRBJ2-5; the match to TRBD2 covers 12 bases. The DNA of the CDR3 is TGTGCCAGCACCCTAGCGGGGGGGCCCCAAGAGACCCAGTACTTC. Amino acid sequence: CASTLAGGPQETQYF.